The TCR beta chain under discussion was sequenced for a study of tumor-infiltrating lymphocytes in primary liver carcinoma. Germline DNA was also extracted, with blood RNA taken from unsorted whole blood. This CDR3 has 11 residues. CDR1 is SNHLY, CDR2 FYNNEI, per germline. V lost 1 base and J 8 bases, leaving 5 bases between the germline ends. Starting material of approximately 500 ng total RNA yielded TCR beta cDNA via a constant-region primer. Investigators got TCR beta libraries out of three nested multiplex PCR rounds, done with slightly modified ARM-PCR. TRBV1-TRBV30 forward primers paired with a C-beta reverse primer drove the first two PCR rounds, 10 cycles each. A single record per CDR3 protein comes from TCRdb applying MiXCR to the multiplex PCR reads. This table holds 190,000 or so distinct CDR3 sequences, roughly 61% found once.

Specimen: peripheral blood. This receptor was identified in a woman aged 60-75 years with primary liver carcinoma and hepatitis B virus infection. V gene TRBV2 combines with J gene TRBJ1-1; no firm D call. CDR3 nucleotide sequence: TGTGCCAGCAGTGAAGAGGTGGAAGCTTTCTTT. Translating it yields CASSEEVEAFF.